This passage covers 25 T cell receptor beta chains from one sample sequenced in a study of Ad26.COV2.S vaccination and SARS-CoV-2 variants. Some clones are missing from TCRdb's copy, which holds only in-frame ones; the method was immunoSEQ multiplex PCR. The repertoire consists of almost 400,000 clones, with around 89% occurring once and the leading ten covering about 1.9%. Treatment specified: some 20 received Ad26.COV2.S at low or high dose, single or two shots; roughly five received placebo; per-sample allocation not given. Day 63 after the first vaccine or placebo injection was the time point for sampling. The sample in question was peripheral blood, obtained in a trial of Ad26.COV2.S vaccine versus placebo. All receptors come from a person between 18 and 65 years old who received the Ad26.COV2.S COVID-19 vaccine or a placebo.

The chain has TRBV5-1 and TRBJ2-5; unclear D gene. V was shortened by 3 bases and J by 0 bases, with 6 bases between the two germline ends. Germline loops: CDR1 SGHRS, CDR2 YFSETQ. The CDR3 loop spans 13 amino acids. The CDR3 DNA reads as TGCGCCAGCAGCTCCGATTACCAAGAGACCCAGTACTTC. Protein: CASSSDYQETQYF.

This chain connects TRBV27 to TRBJ2-1; 7 bases line up with TRBD2. The CDR3 loop spans 15 amino acids. The ends lost 3 bases at V and 2 bases at J; junction bases unmatched: 4. From germline, CDR1 is MNHEY and CDR2 SMNVEV (reference sequence). CDR3: CASSFAGAAYNEQFF. The CDR3 DNA reads TGTGCCAGCAGTTTTGCGGGAGCCGCCTACAATGAGCAGTTCTTC.

V and J are TRBV5-1 and TRBJ2-7; the D gene is possibly TRBD2 (7 bases). Germline lookup yields CDR1 SGHRS and CDR2 YFSETQ. Trimming removed 1 base at V and 5 bases at J, with 13 bases between. This CDR3 region has 14 residues. CDR3 sequence: CASSLRGGANEQYF. The CDR3 DNA reads TGCGCCAGCAGCTTGAGGGGGGGCGCCAACGAGCAGTACTTC.

The chain couples TRBV7-2 to TRBJ1-2; TRBD1 agrees at 7 bases. The CDR3 runs 17 residues. V was clipped by 5 bases and J by 4 bases; unmatched bases: 16. Germline V gives CDR1 SGHTA, CDR2 FQGNSA. The CDR3 DNA reads TGTGCCAGCAGCCCGGCTGCTTATTCAGGGGGAACCTATGGCTACACCTTC. Translation gives CASSPAAYSGGTYGYTF.

This chain connects TRBV5-4 to TRBJ2-2, with 12 positions matching TRBD2. J gave up 3 bases and V 4 bases, and 7 bases lay outside the gene matches. CDR1 and CDR2 (germline): SGHNT, YYREEE (reference sequence). This CDR3 is built from 17 residues. CDR3 in amino acids: CASSSYGLAGHTGELFF. The CDR3 DNA reads TGTGCCAGCAGCAGTTACGGACTAGCGGGACACACCGGGGAGCTGTTTTTT.

The rearrangement joins TRBV7-9 to TRBJ2-5; D unclear. Germline CDR1 reads SEHNR; CDR2 reads FQNEAQ (reference sequence). The CDR3 contains 12 residues. With 3 bases removed from V and 5 bases from J, the gap between germline ends came to 7 bases. The chain's CDR3 is CASSLPQETQYF. CDR3 nucleotides: TGTGCCAGCAGCTTGCCCCAGGAGACCCAGTACTTC.

The chain links TRBV4-2 to TRBJ1-3, with 11 bases identical to TRBD1. The CDR3 extends over 16 amino acids. CDR1 and CDR2 (germline): LGHNA, YNFKEQ. With V trimmed by 4 bases and J by 7 bases, 9 bases remained unmatched. For the CDR3, the DNA is TGTGCCAGCAGCCGCAGGACCGGGACAGGGGGGAACACCATATATTTT. Translated, it gives CASSRRTGTGGNTIYF.

The genes are TRBV7-2 and TRBJ2-7, with 9 positions matching TRBD1. Germline V gene lookup returns CDR1 SGHTA and CDR2 FQGNSA. Trimming at V came to 3 bases and at J to 3 bases, leaving 0 bases not matched to a gene. The CDR3 has 13 residues. Written as DNA, the CDR3 is TGTGCCAGCAGCTTGGACAGGGGCTACGAGCAGTACTTC. Translated: CASSLDRGYEQYF.

V is TRBV27 and J is TRBJ1-1, with 9 bases identical to TRBD1. Germline lookup yields CDR1 MNHEY and CDR2 SMNVEV (reference sequence). This CDR3 region has 14 residues. The J segment lost 7 bases and the V segment lost 7 bases, leaving 10 bases of the junction unmatched. CDR3 sequence: CASKRTGDGIEAFF. In DNA, the CDR3 is TGTGCCAGCAAAAGGACAGGGGATGGGATTGAAGCTTTCTTT.

J is TRBJ2-3 and V is TRBV20-1; no definite D call. Trimming stripped 3 bases from V and 8 bases from J, with 15 bases between. Per the germline V gene, CDR1 is DFQATT and CDR2 is SNEGSKA (reference sequence). The CDR3 runs 13 residues. CDR3 amino acids: CSASFLYSGTQYF. The CDR3 DNA sequence: TGCAGTGCTAGTTTCCTCTACTCCGGTACGCAGTATTTT.

The chain is built from TRBV19 and TRBJ2-5; 12 nucleotides align to TRBD2. V was clipped by 4 bases and J by 5 bases; unmatched bases: 5. The germline V gene has CDR1 LNHDA and CDR2 SQIVND (reference sequence). This CDR3 region has 15 residues. The CDR3 reads CASSTSGRAGETQYF. The CDR3 DNA follows: TGTGCCAGTAGTACTAGCGGGAGGGCCGGGGAGACCCAGTACTTC.

The V gene is TRBV6-5, the J gene TRBJ2-1; no definite D call. Looked up from germline, CDR1 is MNHEY and CDR2 is SVGAGI. V lost 2 bases, J lost 6 bases, and 14 bases lay in between. The CDR3 totals 15 residues. CDR3 nucleotide sequence: TGTGCCAGCAGTTACATGGCCAGGCCCACCAATGAGCAGTTCTTC. This gives the protein CASSYMARPTNEQFF.

V gene TRBV18 combines with J gene TRBJ2-2, with unresolved D. V lost 0 bases and J 4 bases, leaving 9 bases between the germline ends. There are 15 residues in the CDR3. CDR1 and CDR2 (germline): KGHSH, LQKENI. The CDR3: CASSPPVGSTGELFF. In DNA, the CDR3 is TGTGCCAGCTCACCACCGGTCGGGTCCACCGGGGAGCTGTTTTTT.

The chain couples TRBV27 to TRBJ2-3; the D call may be TRBD1 or TRBD2 (5 bases each). Germline V gene sequence: CDR1 MNHEY, CDR2 SMNVEV (reference sequence). CDR3 size: 14 residues. V gave up 2 bases and J gave up 2 bases, with 8 bases separating them. This chain's CDR3 is CASSLRDHTDTQYF. Written as DNA, the CDR3 is TGTGCCAGCAGTTTACGGGACCACACAGATACGCAGTATTTT.

This CDR3 reads CASSERGQLDTQYF. The CDR3 nucleotides read TGTGCCAGCAGCGAAAGGGGGCAGCTAGATACGCAGTATTTT. The J gene is TRBJ2-3, the V gene TRBV3-1 (or the pseudogene TRBV3-2), with 7 bases fitting TRBD1. CDR3 length: 14 residues. Germline V gene sequence: CDR1 LGHDT, CDR2 YNNKEL (reference sequence). The V and J ends lost 5 bases and 5 bases, in that order; junction bases with no gene match: 7.

The chain links TRBV5-8 to TRBJ2-3; D call uncertain. Trimming stripped 5 bases from V and 2 bases from J, with 9 bases between. From germline, CDR1 is SGHTS and CDR2 YDEGEE. The CDR3 length is 13 residues. Here the CDR3 reads CASRFAYTDTQYF. The CDR3 region has the DNA TGTGCCAGCAGGTTTGCGTACACAGATACGCAGTATTTT.

The chain joins TRBV24-1 to TRBJ2-7; 9 nucleotides line up with TRBD1. Germline V lookup: CDR1 KGHDR, CDR2 SFDVKD. The V gene end was trimmed by 7 bases and the J gene end by 6 bases; junction bases not matched to a gene: 6. This CDR3 has 13 residues. The CDR3 is CATRPGQGGEQYF. DNA for the CDR3: TGTGCCACCAGACCGGGACAGGGTGGCGAGCAGTACTTC.

This CDR3 reads CASSVDPAGDSYEQYF. In nucleotides, the CDR3 is TGTGCCAGCAGCGTAGACCCAGCGGGGGACTCCTACGAGCAGTACTTC. This rearrangement joins TRBV9 to TRBJ2-7, with 8 nucleotides matching TRBD2. CDR3 size: 16 residues. CDR1 and CDR2 from the germline V gene are SGDLS and YYNGEE. With 0 bases clipped from V and 0 bases from J, the junction kept 5 bases outside the gene matches.

In its sample, this clone was seen a few times. This sequence joins TRBV24-1 and TRBJ2-3, with a weak D call TRBD1 (6 bases). CDR1 is KGHDR and CDR2 is SFDVKD in the germline V gene. The CDR3 spans 16 residues. Trimming took 0 bases from V and 1 from J, leaving 10 bases between them. This CDR3 reads CATSDLKPGGTDTQYF. The CDR3 DNA is TGTGCCACCAGTGATTTGAAGCCAGGGGGCACAGATACGCAGTATTTT.

With regard to this clone: Additional DNA sequences in this sample encode the identical CDR3. The chain employs TRBV2 and TRBJ2-5, with D unresolved. Germline CDR1 SNHLY, CDR2 FYNNEI. Deletions cut 4 bases from V and 4 bases from J, with 4 bases between. CDR3 length: 11 residues. For the CDR3, the DNA is TGTGCCAGCAGTGTGTCAGAGACCCAGTACTTC. Residues: CASSVSETQYF. Full variable domain (remainder filled in from reference TRBV2 and TRBJ2-5): EPEVTQTPSHQVTQMGQEVILRCVPISNHLYFYWYRQILGQKVEFLVSFYNNEISEKSEIFDDQFSVERPDGSNFTLKIRSTKLEDSAMYFCASSVSETQYFGPGTRLLVL.

The chain has TRBV28 and TRBJ2-7, with D uncertain. The germline CDR1 and CDR2 sequences are MDHEN and SYDVKM. The CDR3 covers 13 residues. Trimming stripped 6 bases from V and 4 bases from J, with 13 bases between. In DNA, the CDR3 is TGTGCCAGCAGGGACGGTCTTGGGTACGAGCAGTACTTC. Encoded protein: CASRDGLGYEQYF.

The chain joins TRBV5-6 to TRBJ2-6, with no clear D. The CDR3 consists of 14 residues. V lost 4 bases and J lost 0, with 5 bases in between. The germline V gene encodes CDR1 SGHDT and CDR2 YYEEEE. CDR3 residues: CASSPISGANVLTF. For the CDR3, the DNA is TGTGCCAGCAGCCCTATCTCTGGGGCCAACGTCCTGACTTTC.

The CDR3 protein is CSVAFSSNEQFF. CDR3 DNA: TGCAGCGTTGCTTTTAGCTCCAATGAGCAGTTCTTC. V gene TRBV29-1 combines with J gene TRBJ2-1; no firm D call. Germline values: CDR1 SQVTM, CDR2 ANQGSEA. Trimming removed 4 bases at V and 6 bases at J, with 10 bases between. The CDR3 covers 12 residues.

V usage is TRBV25-1 and J usage is TRBJ1-2; possibly TRBD1 for D (5 bases). The CDR3 is made up of 15 amino acids. Trimming took off 6 bases at V and 8 bases at J, with 22 bases between the two ends. Germline assignment: CDR1 MGHDK and CDR2 SYGVNS. The CDR3 bases are TGTGCCAGCAGGAGGGGTCGGGGGTTGGGGAACGGCTACACCTTC. Residues: CASRRGRGLGNGYTF.

This clone was seen only once. The chain recombines TRBV28 with TRBJ1-4; no clear D gene. This CDR3 is built from 15 residues. CDR1 and CDR2 from the germline V gene are MDHEN and SYDVKM. Trimming removed 5 bases at V and 4 bases at J, with 14 bases between. The CDR3 loop is CASSPGPRHNEKLFF. The CDR3 DNA reads as TGTGCCAGCAGTCCCGGCCCGAGACATAATGAAAAACTGTTTTTT.